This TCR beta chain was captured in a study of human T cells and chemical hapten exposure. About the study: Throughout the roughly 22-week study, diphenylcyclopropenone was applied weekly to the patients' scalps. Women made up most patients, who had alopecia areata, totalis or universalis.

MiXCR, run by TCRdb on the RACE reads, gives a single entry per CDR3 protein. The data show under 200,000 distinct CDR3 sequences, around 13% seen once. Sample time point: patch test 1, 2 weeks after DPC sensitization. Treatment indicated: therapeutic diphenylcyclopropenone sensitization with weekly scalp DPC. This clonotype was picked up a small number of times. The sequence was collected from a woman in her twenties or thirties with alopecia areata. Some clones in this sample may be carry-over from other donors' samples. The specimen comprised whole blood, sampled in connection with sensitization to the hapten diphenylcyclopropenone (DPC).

The CDR3 is CASSMPQGGSEKLFF. The CDR3 bases are TGTGCCAGTAGTATGCCCCAAGGGGGCAGTGAAAAACTGTTTTTT. The chain has TRBV19 and TRBJ1-4, with TRBD1 matching over 7 bases. Germline values: CDR1 LNHDA, CDR2 SQIVND (reference sequence). This CDR3 spans 15 amino acids. Trimming removed 3 bases from V and 7 bases from J; junction bases left unmatched: 8.